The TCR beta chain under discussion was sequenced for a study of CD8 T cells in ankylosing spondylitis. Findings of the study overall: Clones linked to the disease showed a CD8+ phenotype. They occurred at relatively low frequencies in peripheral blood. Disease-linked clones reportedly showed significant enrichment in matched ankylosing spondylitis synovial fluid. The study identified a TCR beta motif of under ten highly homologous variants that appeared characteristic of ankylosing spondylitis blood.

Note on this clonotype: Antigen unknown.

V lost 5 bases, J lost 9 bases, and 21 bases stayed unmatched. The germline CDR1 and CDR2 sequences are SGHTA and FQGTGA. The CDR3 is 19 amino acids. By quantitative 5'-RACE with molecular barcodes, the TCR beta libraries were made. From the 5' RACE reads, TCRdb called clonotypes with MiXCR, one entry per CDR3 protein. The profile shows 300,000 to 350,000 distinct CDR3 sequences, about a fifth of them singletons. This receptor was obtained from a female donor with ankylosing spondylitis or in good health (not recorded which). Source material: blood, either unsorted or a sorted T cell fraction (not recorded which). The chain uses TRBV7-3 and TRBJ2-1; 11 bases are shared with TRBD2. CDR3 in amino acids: CASSPLAGELAGGGSEQFF. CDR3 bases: TGTGCCAGCAGCCCGCTTGCGGGTGAGCTAGCGGGAGGAGGAAGTGAGCAGTTCTTC. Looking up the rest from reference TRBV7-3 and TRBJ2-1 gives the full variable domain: GAGVSQTPSNKVTEKGKYVELRCDPISGHTALYWYRQSLGQGPEFLIYFQGTGAADDSGLPNDRFFAVRPEGSVSTLKIQRTERGDSAVYLCASSPLAGELAGGGSEQFFGPGTRLTVL.